The 19 T cell receptor beta chains in this list originate from one sample, sequenced in a study of T cells in Graves' hyperthyroidism and ophthalmopathy. Template material for amplifying TCR beta CDR3 regions consisted of RNA transcripts. HTBI primers were the set used in a first-round RT-PCR of the TCR CDR3. TCRdb redid the calling of the multiplex PCR reads with MiXCR, one entry per CDR3 protein. The repertoire holds almost 600,000 distinct CDR3 sequences, with approximately 15% as singletons. Sequences were obtained from blood. These receptors were obtained from a woman aged 25 to 39 with Graves' hyperthyroidism that later progressed to Graves' ophthalmopathy.

The J gene is TRBJ2-1, the V gene TRBV12-3 or TRBV12-4; no definite D call. The last part of the DNA fits TRBJ2-7 better; the J call may be wrong. CDR3 length: 14 residues. The CDR3 bases are TGTGCCAGCAGTTTGATGAGGTGGACCAATGAGCAGTACTTC. This sequence encodes CASSLMRWTNEQYF.

This clonotype was found many times. CDR3 sequence reads: CASSLVSGLAGGETQYF. In nucleotides, the CDR3 is TGTGCCAGCAGCTTAGTATCGGGACTAGCGGGAGGGGAGACCCAGTACTTC. The chain has TRBV7-2 and TRBJ2-5, with 16 bases identical to TRBD2. Germline V gives CDR1 SGHTA, CDR2 FQGNSA. The V segment lost 1 base and the J segment 5 bases; nucleotides outside the gene matches: 4. This CDR3 has 17 residues.

The rearrangement joins TRBV5-1 to TRBJ2-5; maybe TRBD2 (5 bases). Germline V lookup: CDR1 SGHRS, CDR2 YFSETQ. V was trimmed by 1 base and J by 5 bases, leaving 18 bases between them. This CDR3 region has 16 residues. CDR3 sequence: CASSLIGSLWEETQYF. CDR3 coding DNA: TGCGCCAGCAGCTTGATTGGCAGCCTATGGGAGGAGACCCAGTACTTC.

This clonotype was seen many times. CDR3 amino acids: CASSTPAENTGELFF. CDR3 bases: TGTGCCAGTAGTACCCCGGCCGAGAACACCGGGGAGCTGTTTTTT. The chain joins TRBV19 to TRBJ2-2; D is unclear. With 4 bases removed from V and 1 base from J, the gap between germline ends came to 10 bases. Germline loops: CDR1 LNHDA, CDR2 SQIVND (reference sequence). The CDR3 is 15 amino acids.

The chain employs TRBV7-3 and TRBJ2-5; D not certain. V dropped 1 base and J dropped 3 bases, with 6 bases sitting between them. CDR1 is SGHTA and CDR2 is FQGTGA in the germline V gene. CDR3 length: 13 amino acids. The CDR3 DNA is TGTGCCAGCAGCTTAATGGCGGAAGAGACCCAGTACTTC. Protein sequence: CASSLMAEETQYF.

Ten or more counts support this clonotype. V and J are TRBV20-1 and TRBJ1-5; D unresolved. V was clipped by 2 bases and J by 5 bases, with 16 bases between them. CDR1 and CDR2 from the germline V gene are DFQATT and SNEGSKA (reference sequence). This CDR3 is 15 amino acids long. The CDR3 coding sequence is TGCAGTGCTAGACCCCCGCCGGCAGTCGATCAGCCCCAGCATTTT. Translating it yields CSARPPPAVDQPQHF.

A few counts support this clonotype. CDR3 sequence: CASSAGLAGAHEQFF. CDR3 DNA: TGCGCCAGCAGCGCAGGACTAGCGGGAGCCCATGAGCAGTTCTTC. The rearrangement uses TRBV5-1 and TRBJ2-1; 13 nucleotides match TRBD2. Germline V CDR1 and CDR2: SGHRS, YFSETQ. With 4 bases clipped from V and 8 bases from J, the junction kept 6 bases outside the gene matches. The CDR3 length is 15 residues.

There are many counts of this clonotype. The CDR3 DNA reads TGTGCCAGCAGTTTAGAAAGGGGAGGAGGTCAGCCCCAGCATTTT. It codes for CASSLERGGGQPQHF. This sequence joins TRBV12-3 or TRBV12-4 and TRBJ1-5, with a weak D call TRBD1 (5 bases). The CDR3 extends over 15 amino acids. V shed 1 base and J shed 6 bases, with 13 bases lying between them.

This clonotype was counted at least ten times. The rearrangement uses TRBV6-1 and TRBJ2-5; D is undetermined. Trimming took off 4 bases at V and 5 bases at J, with 11 bases between the two ends. This CDR3 has 13 residues. Looked up from germline, CDR1 is MNHNS and CDR2 is SASEGT. CDR3 region: CASSGRTEETQYF. DNA of the CDR3: TGTGCCAGCAGTGGCCGGACGGAGGAGACCCAGTACTTC.

This clonotype has just a few counts. The CDR3 reads CASSQDLWDGTNEKLFF. CDR3 nucleotide sequence: TGTGCCAGCAGCCAAGATCTTTGGGATGGAACTAATGAAAAACTGTTTTTT. This chain links TRBV3-1 with TRBJ1-4; D unresolved. The germline V and J ends were trimmed by 0 bases and 1 base, with 12 bases remaining between them. Germline assignment: CDR1 LGHDT and CDR2 YNNKEL (reference sequence). The CDR3 length is 17 residues.

This clonotype was seen ten or more times. V is TRBV4-3 and J is TRBJ2-3; 9 bases match TRBD2. J was trimmed by 0 bases and V by 2 bases; bases with no gene match: 6. The CDR3 has 17 amino acids. Germline CDR1 and CDR2: LGHNA and YSLEER. CDR3 sequence reads: CASSQSEAGGSTDTQYF. As DNA, the CDR3 is TGCGCCAGCAGCCAAAGTGAAGCGGGAGGTAGCACAGATACGCAGTATTTT.

Concerning this clonotype itself: A much larger clone lies a single base off, so this may be a read error. The V call is TRBV5-1, the J call TRBJ2-5; 9 nucleotides align to TRBD2. The CDR3 has 18 amino acids. With 4 bases clipped from V and 0 bases from J, the junction kept 13 bases outside the gene matches. The V gene's germline CDR1 is SGHRS and CDR2 YFSETQ. CDR3: CASSLPTSSGKHQETQYF. The DNA of the CDR3 is TGCGCCAGCAGCCTACCTACTTCTAGCGGGAAGCACCAAGAGACCCAGTACTTC.

This clonotype was counted at least ten times. The chain has TRBV6-2 or TRBV6-3 and TRBJ2-7, with 8 bases that match TRBD2. The CDR3 loop spans 15 amino acids. Germline-derived CDR1 and CDR2 are MNHEY and SVGEGT. J gave up 6 bases and V 2 bases, and 9 bases lay outside the gene matches. CDR3 nucleotide sequence: TGTGCCAGCAGTTACGCAGTAGCGGGAATCTCCGAGCAGTACTTC. Protein sequence: CASSYAVAGISEQYF.

The CDR3 protein is CASSPGLASGYTF. In DNA, the CDR3 is TGTGCCAGTAGCCCGGGACTCGCGAGTGGCTACACCTTC. The J gene is TRBJ1-2, the V gene TRBV19, with D possibly TRBD1 on 5 matching bases. This CDR3 has 13 residues. CDR1 and CDR2 from the germline V gene are LNHDA and SQIVND (reference sequence). Trimming stripped 6 bases from V and 7 bases from J, with 15 bases between.

Worth noting for this clonotype: This may be a read error, as it is one base from a much larger clone. CDR3 in amino acids: CASSPMQGMGTQYF. The CDR3 DNA reads as TGTGCCAGCTCGCCCATGCAGGGTATGGGGACCCAGTACTTC. The chain combines TRBV18 with TRBJ2-5; D perhaps matches TRBD1 (5 bases). V was clipped by 6 bases and J by 7 bases, with 18 bases between them. CDR1 is KGHSH, CDR2 LQKENI, per germline. This CDR3 spans 14 amino acids. The full variable domain, completed using reference TRBV18 and TRBJ2-5, is NAGVMQNPRHLVRRRGQEARLRCSPMKGHSHVYWYRQLPEEGLKFMVYLQKENIIDESGMPKERFSAEFPKEGPSILRIQQVVRGDSAAYFCASSPMQGMGTQYFGPGTRLLVL.

This clonotype was detected only once. This may come from a read error, since a much larger clone is one base off. This chain connects TRBV2 to TRBJ2-7; TRBD2 matches at 8 bases. Germline loops: CDR1 SNHLY, CDR2 FYNNEI. The junction had 10 bases not matched to a gene; V was cut back by 10 bases and J by 2 bases. The length of the CDR3 is 14 residues. This chain's CDR3 is CATKLADITYEQYF. CDR3 nucleotide sequence: TGTGCCACCAAACTAGCGGATATAACCTACGAGCAGTACTTC.

This clonotype was detected ten times or more. CDR3 nucleotide sequence: TGTGCCAGCAGACTTGACTTGGACAGGGGGCGGGAGACCCAGTACTTC. Translated, it gives CASRLDLDRGRETQYF. This sequence joins TRBV28 and TRBJ2-5; 11 nucleotides match TRBD1. The CDR3 is made up of 16 amino acids. V dropped 6 bases and J dropped 5; count of bases not matched to a gene: 11. Germline CDR1 and CDR2: MDHEN and SYDVKM.

This clonotype has at least ten counts. The rearrangement joins TRBV20-1 to TRBJ2-2; tentatively, D is TRBD1 or TRBD2 (6 bases each). The germline CDR1 and CDR2 sequences are DFQATT and SNEGSKA (reference sequence). V lost 3 bases, J lost 15 bases, and 20 bases lay in between. The CDR3 totals 13 residues. The CDR3 coding sequence is TGCAGTGCTAGGTCTGAGGGGGGCTGGGGGATGTTTTTT. This translates into CSARSEGGWGMFF.

This clonotype was picked up many times. The gene calls are TRBV11-2 and TRBJ2-7; D unclear. This CDR3 is built from 12 residues. V lost 4 bases and J 7 bases, leaving 11 bases between the germline ends. Germline CDR1 SGHAT, CDR2 FQNNGV. CDR3 sequence reads: CASSSRLKEQYF. The CDR3, as DNA: TGTGCCAGCAGCTCCCGACTGAAAGAGCAGTACTTC.